Detailed here is one TCR beta chain. Its antigen is currently unknown. Using RNA transcripts, the TCR beta CDR3 regions were amplified. First-round RT-PCR with HTBI primers preceded a second-round multiplex PCR. TCRdb recomputed calls from the multiplex PCR reads with MiXCR, one row per CDR3 protein. The table shows roughly 350,000 distinct CDR3 sequences, with about 18% occurring only once. Patients were excluded if they had other autoimmune diseases or uncontrolled infections, and likewise if pregnancy or lactation applied. Clinicians diagnosed using symptoms, serum thyroxine, TRAb, thyroid ultrasound and orbital computed tomography. The sample originates from a study of Graves' ophthalmopathy and Graves' hyperthyroidism. Germline V lookup: CDR1 MGHRA, CDR2 YSYEKL. V shed 2 bases and J 2 bases; nucleotides not matched to a gene: 3. CDR3 length: 14 amino acids. The study's findings and limits: It was with roughly 71% sensitivity and 72% to 75% specificity that the model predicted ophthalmopathy progression. Cross-validated, the 13-signature model showed 87.88%/81.08% sensitivity/specificity, and 80%/75% in the test set.

This chain uses TRBV4-1 with TRBJ2-7; the match to TRBD1 covers 7 bases. Sequencing was done on a sample of peripheral blood. The receptor was derived from an adult woman with stable Graves' hyperthyroidism. CDR3 in DNA: TGCGCCAGCAGCCAAAAACAGGGGACCTACGAGCAGTACTTC. Its translation: CASSQKQGTYEQYF.